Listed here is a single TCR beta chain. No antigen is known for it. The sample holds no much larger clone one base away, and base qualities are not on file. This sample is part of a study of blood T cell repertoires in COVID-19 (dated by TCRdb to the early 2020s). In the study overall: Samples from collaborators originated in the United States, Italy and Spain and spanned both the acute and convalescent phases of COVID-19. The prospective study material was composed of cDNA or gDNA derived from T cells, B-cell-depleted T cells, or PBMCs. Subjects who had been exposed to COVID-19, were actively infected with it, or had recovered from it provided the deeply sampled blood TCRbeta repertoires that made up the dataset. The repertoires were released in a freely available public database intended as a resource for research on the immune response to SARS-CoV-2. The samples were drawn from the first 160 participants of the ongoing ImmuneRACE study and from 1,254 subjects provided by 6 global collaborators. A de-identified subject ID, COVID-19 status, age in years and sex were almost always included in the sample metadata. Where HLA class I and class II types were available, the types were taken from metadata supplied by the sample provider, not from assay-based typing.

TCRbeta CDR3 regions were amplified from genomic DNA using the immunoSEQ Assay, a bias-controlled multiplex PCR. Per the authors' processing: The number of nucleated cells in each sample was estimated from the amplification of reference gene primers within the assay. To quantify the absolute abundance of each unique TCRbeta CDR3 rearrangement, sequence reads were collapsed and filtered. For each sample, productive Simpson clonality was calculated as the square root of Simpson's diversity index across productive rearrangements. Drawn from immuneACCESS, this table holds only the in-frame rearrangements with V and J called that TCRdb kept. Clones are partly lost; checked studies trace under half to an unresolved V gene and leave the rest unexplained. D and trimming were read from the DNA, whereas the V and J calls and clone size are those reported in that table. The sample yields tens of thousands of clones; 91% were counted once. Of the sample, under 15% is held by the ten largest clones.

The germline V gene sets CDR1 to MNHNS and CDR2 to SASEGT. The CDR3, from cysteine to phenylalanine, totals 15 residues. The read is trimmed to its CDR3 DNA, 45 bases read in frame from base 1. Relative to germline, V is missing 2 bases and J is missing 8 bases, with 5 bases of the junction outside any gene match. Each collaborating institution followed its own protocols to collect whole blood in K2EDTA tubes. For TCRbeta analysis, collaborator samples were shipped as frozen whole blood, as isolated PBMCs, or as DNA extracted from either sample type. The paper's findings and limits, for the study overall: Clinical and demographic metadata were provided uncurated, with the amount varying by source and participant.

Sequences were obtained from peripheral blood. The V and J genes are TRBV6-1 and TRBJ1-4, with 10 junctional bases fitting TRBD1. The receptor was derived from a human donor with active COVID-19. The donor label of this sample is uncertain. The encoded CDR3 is CASSETGTGDEKLFF. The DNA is TGTGCCAGCAGTGAAACCGGGACAGGGGACGAAAAACTGTTTTTT.